This T cell receptor beta chain stems from a study of T cells after yellow fever vaccination. The wider study: Preparation of fractions with low cell numbers was performed using SMART-Seq v4 Ultra Low Input.

The CDR3 is 14 amino acids. The V gene lost 1 base and the J gene lost 12 bases, with 19 bases spanning the gap. Germline values: CDR1 SGHTA, CDR2 FQGNSA. A process of 5'RACE template switching, which added a universal primer site and UMIs, was used to make TCR cDNA. MiXCR, run by TCRdb on the 5' RACE reads, gives a single entry per CDR3 protein. Of some 150,000 distinct CDR3 sequences listed, about 6.2% are singletons. The table lists this clonotype with many counts. This TCR came from a man younger than 45 who received the YFV17D yellow fever vaccine. The chain carries TRBV7-2 and TRBJ2-7; no clear D. The sample consisted of CD4+ T cells sorted from PBMCs, taken 10 days after the yellow fever booster vaccination. The CDR3 DNA follows: TGTGCCAGCAGCTTAGGAGTCCCAGGCTACGTTAGGTACTTC. It is translated as CASSLGVPGYVRYF.